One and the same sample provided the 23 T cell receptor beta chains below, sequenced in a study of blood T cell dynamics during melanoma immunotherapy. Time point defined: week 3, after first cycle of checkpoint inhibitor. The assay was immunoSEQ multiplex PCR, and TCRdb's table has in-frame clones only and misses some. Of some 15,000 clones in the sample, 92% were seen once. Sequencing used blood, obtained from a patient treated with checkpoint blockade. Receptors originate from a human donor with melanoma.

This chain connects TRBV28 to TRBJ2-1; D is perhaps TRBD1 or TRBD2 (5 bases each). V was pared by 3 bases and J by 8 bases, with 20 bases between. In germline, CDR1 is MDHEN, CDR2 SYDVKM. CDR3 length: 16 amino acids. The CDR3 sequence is CASSLRGKAARHEQFF. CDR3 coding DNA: TGTGCCAGCAGTTTGAGGGGCAAGGCGGCTAGGCATGAGCAGTTCTTC.

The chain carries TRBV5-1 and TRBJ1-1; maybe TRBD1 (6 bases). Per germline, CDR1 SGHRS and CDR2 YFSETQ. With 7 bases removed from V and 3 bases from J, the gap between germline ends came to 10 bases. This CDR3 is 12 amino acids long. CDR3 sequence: CASSTGYTEAFF. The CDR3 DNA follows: TGCGCCAGCTCTACAGGGTACACTGAAGCTTTCTTT.

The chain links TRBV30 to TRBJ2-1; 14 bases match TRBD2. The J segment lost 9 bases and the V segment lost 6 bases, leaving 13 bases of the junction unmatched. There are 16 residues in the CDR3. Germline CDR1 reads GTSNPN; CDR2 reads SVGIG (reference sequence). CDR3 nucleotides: TGTGCCTGCGGTCCGGGACTAGCGGGAGTTCTGGGTGAGCAGTTCTTC. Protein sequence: CACGPGLAGVLGEQFF.

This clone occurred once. The CDR3 bases are TGCGCCAGCAGCCCCAACCACGGGGGGCCGGGGAACGAGCAGTACTTC. It specifies CASSPNHGGPGNEQYF. V gene TRBV4-1 combines with J gene TRBJ2-7; tentatively, D is TRBD2 (7 bases). Germline CDR1 is MGHRA and CDR2 is YSYEKL. Trimming took off 4 bases at V and 5 bases at J, with 21 bases between the two ends. The CDR3 is 16 amino acids.

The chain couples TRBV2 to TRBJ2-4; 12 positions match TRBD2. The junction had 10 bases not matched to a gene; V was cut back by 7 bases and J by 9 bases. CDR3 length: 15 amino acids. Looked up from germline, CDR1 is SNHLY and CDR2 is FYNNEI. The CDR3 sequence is CASTQATSGRIIQYF. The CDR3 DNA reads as TGTGCCAGCACCCAGGCGACTAGCGGGAGAATCATTCAGTACTTC.

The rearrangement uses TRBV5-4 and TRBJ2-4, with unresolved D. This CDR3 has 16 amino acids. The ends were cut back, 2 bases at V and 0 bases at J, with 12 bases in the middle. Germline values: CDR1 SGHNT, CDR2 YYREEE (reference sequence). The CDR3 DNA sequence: TGTGCCAGCAGCTTAGATGATTTGGGAGCCAAAAACATTCAGTACTTC. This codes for CASSLDDLGAKNIQYF.

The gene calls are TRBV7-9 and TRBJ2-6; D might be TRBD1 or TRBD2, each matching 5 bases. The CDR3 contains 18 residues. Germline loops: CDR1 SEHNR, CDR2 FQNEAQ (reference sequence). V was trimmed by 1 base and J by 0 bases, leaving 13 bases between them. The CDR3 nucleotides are TGTGCCAGCAGCTTAGGAAAATTGGGACGCTCTGGGGCCAACGTCCTGACTTTC. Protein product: CASSLGKLGRSGANVLTF.

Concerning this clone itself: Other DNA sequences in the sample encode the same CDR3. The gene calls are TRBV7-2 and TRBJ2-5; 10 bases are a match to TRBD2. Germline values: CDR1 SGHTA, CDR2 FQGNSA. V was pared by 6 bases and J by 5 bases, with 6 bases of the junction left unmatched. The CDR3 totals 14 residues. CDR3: CASSSSGSVETQYF. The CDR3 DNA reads TGTGCCAGCAGTTCTAGCGGGAGCGTCGAGACCCAGTACTTC.

CDR3 in amino acids: CASSHGRDREAFF. CDR3 coding DNA: TGCGCCAGCAGCCACGGGAGGGACCGTGAAGCTTTCTTT. V usage is TRBV4-1 and J usage is TRBJ1-1, with D tentatively TRBD1 (5 bases). V was cut by 3 bases and J by 7 bases, with 12 bases left in between. The germline gives CDR1 MGHRA, CDR2 YSYEKL. CDR3 length equals 13 residues.

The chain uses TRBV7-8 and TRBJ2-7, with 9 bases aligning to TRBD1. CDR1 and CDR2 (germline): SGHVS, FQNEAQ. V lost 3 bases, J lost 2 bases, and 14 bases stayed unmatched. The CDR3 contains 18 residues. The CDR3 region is CASSFGWTGVPRPYEQYF. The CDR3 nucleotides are TGTGCCAGCAGCTTTGGGTGGACAGGGGTCCCCCGTCCCTACGAGCAGTACTTC.

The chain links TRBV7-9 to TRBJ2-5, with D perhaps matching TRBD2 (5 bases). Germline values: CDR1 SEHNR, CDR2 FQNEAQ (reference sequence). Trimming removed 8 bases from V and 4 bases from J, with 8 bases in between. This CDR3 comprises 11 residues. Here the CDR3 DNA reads TGTGCCAGCGGCCGGGGAGAGACCCAGTACTTC. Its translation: CASGRGETQYF. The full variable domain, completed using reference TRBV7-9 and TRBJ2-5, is DTGVSQNPRHKITKRGQNVTFRCDPISEHNRLYWYRQTLGQGPEFLTYFQNEAQLEKSRLLSDRFSAERPKGSFSTLEIQRTEQGDSAMYLCASGRGETQYFGPGTRLLVL.

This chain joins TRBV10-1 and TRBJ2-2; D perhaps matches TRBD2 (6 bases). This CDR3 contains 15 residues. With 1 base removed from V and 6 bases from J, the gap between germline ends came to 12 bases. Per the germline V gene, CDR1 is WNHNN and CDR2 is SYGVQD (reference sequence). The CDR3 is CASSEFGSGAGELFF. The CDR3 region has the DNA TGCGCCAGCAGTGAGTTTGGTAGCGGAGCCGGGGAGCTGTTTTTT.

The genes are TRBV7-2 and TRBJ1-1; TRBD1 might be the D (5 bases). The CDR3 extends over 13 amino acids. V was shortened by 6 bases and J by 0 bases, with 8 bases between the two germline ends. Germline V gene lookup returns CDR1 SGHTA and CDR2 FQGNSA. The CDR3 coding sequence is TGTGCCAGCAGGAGGGGTCTGAACACTGAAGCTTTCTTT. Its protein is CASRRGLNTEAFF.

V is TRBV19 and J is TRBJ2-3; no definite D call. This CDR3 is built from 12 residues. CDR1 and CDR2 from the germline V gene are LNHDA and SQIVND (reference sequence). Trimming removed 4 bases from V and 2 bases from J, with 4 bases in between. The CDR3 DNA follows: TGTGCCAGTAGTACTATCACAGATACGCAGTATTTT. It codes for CASSTITDTQYF. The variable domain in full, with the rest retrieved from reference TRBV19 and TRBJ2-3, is DGGITQSPKYLFRKEGQNVTLSCEQNLNHDAMYWYRQDPGQGLRLIYYSQIVNDFQKGDIAEGYSVSREKKESFPLTVTSAQKNPTAFYLCASSTITDTQYFGPGTRLTVL.

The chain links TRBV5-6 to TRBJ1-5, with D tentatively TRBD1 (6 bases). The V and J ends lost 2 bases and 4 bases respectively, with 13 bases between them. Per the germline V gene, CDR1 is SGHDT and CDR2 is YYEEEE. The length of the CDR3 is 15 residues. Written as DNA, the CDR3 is TGTGCCAGCAGCTTCGGAACAGGGACAAATCAGCCCCAGCATTTT. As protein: CASSFGTGTNQPQHF. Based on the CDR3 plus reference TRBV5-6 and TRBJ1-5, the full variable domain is DAGVTQSPTHLIKTRGQQVTLRCSPKSGHDTVSWYQQALGQGPQFIFQYYEEEERQRGNFPDRFSGHQFPNYSSELNVNALLLGDSALYLCASSFGTGTNQPQHFGDGTRLSIL.

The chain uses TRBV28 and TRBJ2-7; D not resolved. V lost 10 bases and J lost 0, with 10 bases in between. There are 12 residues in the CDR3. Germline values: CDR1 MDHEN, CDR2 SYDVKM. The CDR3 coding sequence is TGTGCCACCCGTCGTAGCTCCTACGAGCAGTACTTC. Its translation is CATRRSSYEQYF.

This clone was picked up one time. The CDR3 is CASSVGGGRAAYNEQFF. The CDR3 coding sequence is TGTGCCAGCAGCGTAGGGGGCGGGAGGGCGGCCTACAATGAGCAGTTCTTC. This rearrangement joins TRBV9 to TRBJ2-1; 9 bases are shared with TRBD2. Trimming removed 0 bases from V and 2 bases from J; junction bases left unmatched: 6. Germline CDR1 is SGDLS and CDR2 is YYNGEE. This CDR3 is 17 amino acids long.

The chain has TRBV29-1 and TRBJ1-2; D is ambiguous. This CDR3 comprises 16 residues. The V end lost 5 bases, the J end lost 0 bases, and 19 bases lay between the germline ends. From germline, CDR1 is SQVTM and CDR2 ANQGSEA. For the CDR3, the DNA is TGCAGCGTTCCAAGGGAGAGGACGGTATCTAACTATGGCTACACCTTC. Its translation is CSVPRERTVSNYGYTF. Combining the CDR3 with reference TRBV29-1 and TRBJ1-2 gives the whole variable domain SAVISQKPSRDICQRGTSLTIQCQVDSQVTMMFWYRQQPGQSLTLIATANQGSEATYESGFVIDKFPISRPNLTFSTLTVSNMSPEDSSIYLCSVPRERTVSNYGYTFGSGTRLTVV.

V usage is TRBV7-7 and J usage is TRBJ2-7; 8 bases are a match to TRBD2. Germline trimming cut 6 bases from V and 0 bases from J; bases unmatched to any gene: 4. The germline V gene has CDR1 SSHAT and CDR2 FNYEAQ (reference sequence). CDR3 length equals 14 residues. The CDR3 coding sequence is TGTGCCAGCAGTCCCAGCGGGAGCTCCTACGAGCAGTACTTC. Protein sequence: CASSPSGSSYEQYF.

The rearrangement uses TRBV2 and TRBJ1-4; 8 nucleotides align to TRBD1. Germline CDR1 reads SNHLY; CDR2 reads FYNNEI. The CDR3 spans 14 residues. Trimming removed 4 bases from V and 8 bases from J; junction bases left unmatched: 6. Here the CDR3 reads CASSARTGNEKLFF. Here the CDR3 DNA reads TGTGCCAGCAGTGCTCGGACAGGGAACGAAAAACTGTTTTTT.

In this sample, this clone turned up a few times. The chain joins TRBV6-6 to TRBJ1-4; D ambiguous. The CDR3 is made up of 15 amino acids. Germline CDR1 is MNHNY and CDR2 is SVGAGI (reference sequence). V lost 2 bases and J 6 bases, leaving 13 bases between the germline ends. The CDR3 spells CASSYPGQRYEKLFF. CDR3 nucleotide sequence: TGTGCCAGCAGTTACCCCGGGCAGCGATATGAAAAACTGTTTTTT.

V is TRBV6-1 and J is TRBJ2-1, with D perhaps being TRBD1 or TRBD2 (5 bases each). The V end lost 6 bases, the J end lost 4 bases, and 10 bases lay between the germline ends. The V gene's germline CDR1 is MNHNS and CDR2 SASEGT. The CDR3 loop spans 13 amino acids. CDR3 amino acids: CASRGTFYNEQFF. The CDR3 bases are TGTGCCAGCAGGGGGACGTTTTACAATGAGCAGTTCTTC.

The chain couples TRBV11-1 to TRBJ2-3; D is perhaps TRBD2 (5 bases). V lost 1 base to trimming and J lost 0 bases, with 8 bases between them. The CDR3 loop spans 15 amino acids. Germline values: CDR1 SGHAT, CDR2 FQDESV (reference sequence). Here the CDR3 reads CASSLEWTSTDTQYF. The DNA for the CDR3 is TGTGCCAGCAGCTTAGAATGGACTAGCACAGATACGCAGTATTTT.